This T cell receptor (beta chain) was documented in a study of T cells in Graves' hyperthyroidism and ophthalmopathy. Amplified regions were TCR beta CDR3 sequences from RNA transcripts. First-round RT-PCR with HTBI primers amplified the TCR CDR3 region. Using its own MiXCR run on the multiplex PCR reads, TCRdb lists one record per CDR3 protein. The repertoire holds under 400,000 distinct CDR3 sequences, with 15% to 20% as singletons. This clonotype was seen a handful of times. V dropped 4 bases and J dropped 1 base, with 15 bases sitting between them. There are 16 residues in the CDR3. Germline assignment: CDR1 SGHRS and CDR2 YFSETQ.

The receptor comes from a woman aged 45-65 years with Graves' hyperthyroidism. V and J are TRBV5-1 and TRBJ1-3; no definite D call. Sequencing was done on a sample of blood. CDR3 in amino acids: CASSGPGTGSGNTIYF. In DNA form, the CDR3 reads TGCGCCAGCAGCGGCCCAGGTACTGGGTCTGGAAACACCATATATTTT.